This T cell receptor beta chain is drawn from a study of blood T cell repertoires in COVID-19 (dated by TCRdb to 2020 to 2021). Notes on the research overall: Samples covering the acute and convalescent phases of COVID-19 were provided by collaborators in the United States, Italy and Spain. The prospective study material was composed of cDNA or gDNA derived from T cells, B-cell-depleted T cells, or PBMCs. Subjects who had been exposed to COVID-19, were actively infected with it, or had recovered from it provided the deeply sampled blood TCRbeta repertoires that made up the dataset. The repertoires were released in a freely available public database intended as a resource for research on the immune response to SARS-CoV-2. The samples were drawn from the first 160 participants of the ongoing ImmuneRACE study and from more than 1,000 subjects provided by 6 global collaborators. Sample metadata almost always included a de-identified subject ID, COVID-19 status, age in years and sex. HLA class I and class II types, where available, came from metadata supplied by the sample provider rather than from assay-based typing. Overall study outcomes, separate from this receptor: The amount of clinical and demographic metadata varied by source and participant and was provided uncurated.

As concerns this clone: Its antigen remains undetermined. There are no base qualities to consult, and no much larger clone falls within one base.

Collaborating institutions collected whole blood in K2EDTA tubes following their own protocols. For TCRbeta analysis, collaborator samples were shipped as frozen whole blood, as isolated PBMCs, or as DNA extracted from either sample type. Spanning cysteine to phenylalanine, the CDR3 consists of 15 amino acids. The CDR3 DNA has 45 bases and is translated from base 1. V drops 0 bases and J drops 0 bases, leaving 7 bases in between. The germline V gene gives CDR1 as SGHRS and CDR2 as YFSETQ. TCRbeta CDR3 regions were amplified from genomic DNA using the immunoSEQ Assay, a bias-controlled multiplex PCR. The study's processing was this. Nucleated cell counts per sample were estimated from amplification of reference gene primers within the assay. To quantify the absolute abundance of each unique TCRbeta CDR3 rearrangement, sequence reads were collapsed and filtered. For each sample, productive Simpson clonality was calculated as the square root of Simpson's diversity index across productive rearrangements. The table was pulled from immuneACCESS by TCRdb, which kept in-frame rearrangements only. Such tables lose some clones; where checked, under half of the loss comes from unresolved V genes, and the rest has no known cause. V and J calls and clone size come straight from that table; D and trimming were deduced from the DNA. In all, the sample holds more than 90,000 clones, and around 83% of those were seen once. The ten largest make up 7% to 9.5% of the sample.

This clonotype was sampled from a man between 65 and 85 years old with acute or convalescent COVID-19. Input material: peripheral blood. The chain joins TRBV5-1 to TRBJ2-1, with no reliable assignment of the D segment. The CDR3 loop reads CASSLDAPSYNEQFF. The nucleotide sequence is TGCGCCAGCAGCTTGGACGCGCCCTCCTACAATGAGCAGTTCTTC.